The source of this T cell receptor (beta chain) is a study of early stage breast cancer tumors. As for the study in general: ER+/PR+/HER2- status applied to about 75% of the 16 invasive breast tumors. Overall study findings and caveats: Tumors had about 2.5-fold higher T cell density and higher clonality than adjacent normal breast tissue. Commonly generated sequences made up most enriched TCRB sequences shared between patients.

TCRdb's copy holds only in-frame clones and misses some; the assay was immunoSEQ multiplex PCR. The sample lists 40,000 to 60,000 clones, 78% seen once, with 3.4% in the top ten. Concerning this clone itself: What it binds is not known.

The J segment lost 3 bases and the V segment lost 4 bases, leaving 12 bases of the junction unmatched. There are 17 residues in the CDR3. CDR1 and CDR2 from the germline V gene are SEHNR and FQNEAQ (reference sequence). The sequence came from a person aged 40 to 49 with breast cancer. The specimen was blood. The rearrangement links TRBV7-9 to TRBJ2-7, with 10 nucleotides matching TRBD2. The CDR3 loop is CASSSPSGRALLYEQYF. Here the CDR3 DNA reads TGTGCCAGCAGCTCTCCAAGCGGGAGGGCCCTTCTCTACGAGCAGTACTTC. Based on the CDR3 plus reference TRBV7-9 and TRBJ2-7, the full variable domain is DTGVSQNPRHKITKRGQNVTFRCDPISEHNRLYWYRQTLGQGPEFLTYFQNEAQLEKSRLLSDRFSAERPKGSFSTLEIQRTEQGDSAMYLCASSSPSGRALLYEQYFGPGTRLTVT.